This T cell receptor (beta chain) is from a study of OX40 agonist ivuxolimab in advanced cancers. About the research overall: An agonistic human IgG2 monoclonal antibody against OX40 (CD134) was given. Across the patients, intravenous ivuxolimab was delivered every 2 weeks at 0.01 to 10 mg/kg. Patients treated during dose escalation were battling hepatocellular carcinoma, melanoma, renal cell or head and neck cancer.

V lost 6 bases to trimming and J lost 10 bases; unmatched junction nucleotides: 4. Germline V CDR1 and CDR2: LNHDA, SQIVND (reference sequence). This CDR3 is built from 12 residues. Study results and limitations: CD8+ T cells averaged more expanded clones than CD4+.

Only in-frame clones appear in the TCRdb table, and some are missing; sequencing was by immunoSEQ multiplex PCR. The sample records under 55,000 clones, 75% to 90% being singletons. Concerning this clone: The antigen remains unidentified.

The sequences come from CD4+ or CD8+ T cells sorted from blood, collected in a trial of the OX40 agonist ivuxolimab. V gene TRBV19 combines with J gene TRBJ1-4; 8 bases match TRBD1. The clonotype was recovered from an adult with an advanced solid tumor such as melanoma, head and neck, liver or kidney cancer. The CDR3, as DNA: TGTGCCAGTAGGGCCACAGGGGGAAAACTGTTTTTT. It is translated as CASRATGGKLFF.